This T cell receptor (beta chain) derives from a study of Graves' ophthalmopathy and Graves' hyperthyroidism. At least ten counts were recorded for this clonotype. The target antigen is unknown. Amplification targeted the TCR beta CDR3 regions, with RNA transcripts as the source material. After a first-round RT-PCR with HTBI primers, a second-round multiplex PCR was run. One entry per CDR3 protein results from TCRdb running MiXCR on the multiplex PCR reads. In the table there are 400,000 to 450,000 distinct CDR3 sequences, around a fifth of which are singletons. The V end was cut by 3 bases, the J end by 4 bases, with 4 bases between. Looked up from germline, CDR1 is SGHTA and CDR2 is FQGNSA. The CDR3 is 12 amino acids. Findings and caveats of the study: Among thyroid clonotypes expanded above 0.001 frequency, most also appeared in blood.

Hyperthyroidism was new, under 2 months, in patients aged 18 to 65. This chain uses TRBV7-2 with TRBJ1-5; D is unclear. The sequence derives from a woman in her late teens or twenties with stable Graves' hyperthyroidism. The sample consisted of peripheral blood. The CDR3 nucleotides are TGTGCCAGCAGCTTCAAGAATCAGCCCCAGCATTTT. Its translation: CASSFKNQPQHF.